Listed below are T cell receptor beta chains from one sample, sequenced in a study of blood T cell repertoires in COVID-19. Repertoires were generated with immunoSEQ multiplex PCR, while TCRdb's copy carries only in-frame clones and drops some. The sample records a few hundred thousand clones, approximately 83% being singletons. Sequencing was carried out using peripheral blood. The origin of the receptors is a man older than 75 with acute or convalescent COVID-19. Both conserved end residues are trimmed from each CDR3. Not every row has a clone size; where given, it reads once, few, many or a size class.

CDR3aa | abundance | j_gene | v_gene
ASSDTGWKEETQY | NA | TRBJ2-5 | TRBV6-1
ASRNRGPRNQPQH | NA | TRBJ1-5 | TRBV27
ASRYNTGTNEKLF | NA | TRBJ1-4 | TRBV5-1
AWSVLVNTEAF | NA | TRBJ1-1 | TRBV30
ASSLSRTDNTGELF | once | TRBJ2-2 | TRBV7-4
ASSLGVLSYEQY | NA | TRBJ2-7 | TRBV27
ASSQAGARGGYT | NA | TRBJ1-2 | TRBV3-1/TRBV3-2
ASSPRTGSNYGYT | NA | TRBJ1-2 | TRBV19
ASSFWRGPQPQH | NA | TRBJ1-5 | TRBV7-8
ASSQAGYSSYNSPLH | few | TRBJ1-6 | TRBV4-1
ASSPRQGFYEQY | NA | TRBJ2-7 | TRBV6-5
ASSYFWAEKQY | NA | TRBJ2-7 | TRBV6-6
ASSPRGPGTGYGYT | once | TRBJ1-2 | TRBV5-4
ASSFGLRNQETQY | NA | TRBJ2-5 | TRBV7-6
ASSFGVTGADTQY | once | TRBJ2-3 | TRBV5-1
ASSSFVSGRDGYT | once | TRBJ1-2 | TRBV18
ASSHIAGGAKNIQY | NA | TRBJ2-4 | TRBV5-1
ASSWGGRTNQPQH | NA | TRBJ1-5 | TRBV5-6
ALAQPVLDEQF | NA | TRBJ2-1 | TRBV7-9
ASSEWLAGGKNEQF | NA | TRBJ2-1 | TRBV10-2
AGVGGGTLF | NA | TRBJ1-1 | TRBV28
AWSVQGNNSPLH | many | TRBJ1-6 | TRBV30
ATPGGGAWNTEAF | NA | TRBJ1-1 | TRBV7-9
ASSPGTSGGQNIQY | NA | TRBJ2-4 | TRBV18
ASSQGLGLSEQY | once | TRBJ2-7 | TRBV7-2
ASSIDPRGSSYEQY | NA | TRBJ2-7 | TRBV19
ASSEQGYSPLH | NA | TRBJ1-6 | TRBV2
ASSFQGLLKQF | few | TRBJ2-1 | TRBV5-8
ASRRNTEAF | few | TRBJ1-1 | TRBV3-1/TRBV3-2
ASSRSGQTGELF | NA | TRBJ2-2 | TRBV7-3
ASSQDRGAYGYT | NA | TRBJ1-2 | TRBV5-1
ASSSGRGQGIGRAF | NA | TRBJ1-1 | TRBV6-2/TRBV6-3
ASSLAGGAYEQY | NA | TRBJ2-7 | TRBV5-1
AWSPGTGNYEQY | NA | TRBJ2-7 | TRBV30
ASSPPSTSNTEAF | few | TRBJ1-1 | TRBV18